A selection of T cell receptor beta chains follows, all from one sample in a study of Ad26.COV2.S vaccination and SARS-CoV-2 variants. The assay was immunoSEQ multiplex PCR, and TCRdb's table has in-frame clones only and misses some. Found here are about 220,000 clones, roughly 90% of them singletons; the top ten hold approximately 11%. This specimen was peripheral blood, taken in a trial of Ad26.COV2.S vaccine versus placebo. The receptors here all came from a person between 18 and 60 years old who received the Ad26.COV2.S COVID-19 vaccine or a placebo. The CDR3 runs from the conserved cysteine through the conserved F or W. D genes are given only for firm matches. Where a row states a size, it is once, few, many or the class of an expanded clone; other rows omit it.

d_call: .; clone_size: .; j_call: TRBJ2-7; v_call: TRBV20-1; cdr3_aa: CSATGLEQYF; cdr3_nt: TGCAGTGCTACCGGACTAGAGCAGTACTTC
d_call: .; clone_size: .; j_call: TRBJ2-1; v_call: TRBV7-2; cdr3_aa: CAGGGGFYNEQFF; cdr3_nt: TGTGCCGGGGGAGGGGGGTTCTACAATGAGCAGTTCTTC
d_call: TRBD2; clone_size: .; j_call: TRBJ2-1; v_call: TRBV5-4; cdr3_aa: CASSPTKRGSYNEQFF; cdr3_nt: TGTGCCAGCAGCCCTACTAAGCGGGGATCCTACAATGAGCAGTTCTTC
d_call: .; clone_size: .; j_call: TRBJ2-1; v_call: TRBV2; cdr3_aa: CASSERTPNNEQFF; cdr3_nt: TGTGCCAGCAGTGAAAGGACTCCGAACAATGAGCAGTTCTTC
d_call: .; clone_size: .; j_call: TRBJ1-1; v_call: TRBV14; cdr3_aa: CASSHSTRGGIYTEAFF; cdr3_nt: TGTGCCAGCAGCCATTCAACGAGGGGGGGCATTTACACTGAAGCTTTCTTT
d_call: .; clone_size: .; j_call: TRBJ1-1; v_call: TRBV7-2; cdr3_aa: CASSLVILAGSNTEAFF; cdr3_nt: TGTGCCAGCAGCTTAGTGATTTTGGCAGGATCGAACACTGAAGCTTTCTTT
d_call: .; clone_size: .; j_call: TRBJ2-4; v_call: TRBV28; cdr3_aa: CASSSLPISLAKNIQYF; cdr3_nt: TGTGCCAGCAGTTCGCTTCCAATTTCCCTCGCCAAAAACATTCAGTACTTC
d_call: .; clone_size: .; j_call: TRBJ2-1; v_call: TRBV18; cdr3_aa: CASSPQNEQFF; cdr3_nt: TGTGCCAGCTCACCACAGAATGAGCAGTTCTTC
d_call: .; clone_size: .; j_call: TRBJ2-7; v_call: TRBV4-3; cdr3_aa: CASSRAGALYEQYF; cdr3_nt: TGCGCCAGCAGCCGAGCGGGCGCCTTATACGAGCAGTACTTC
d_call: TRBD2; clone_size: .; j_call: TRBJ2-7; v_call: TRBV3-1/TRBV3-2; cdr3_aa: CASSQESPGLAFPHEQYF; cdr3_nt: TGTGCCAGCAGCCAAGAGAGCCCGGGACTAGCGTTTCCCCACGAGCAGTACTTC
d_call: TRBD2; clone_size: .; j_call: TRBJ2-7; v_call: TRBV7-2; cdr3_aa: CASSPGLGLYEQYF; cdr3_nt: TGTGCCAGCAGCCCCGGACTAGGACTCTACGAGCAGTACTTC
d_call: .; clone_size: .; j_call: TRBJ1-2; v_call: TRBV6-1; cdr3_aa: CASSEAESRGYTF; cdr3_nt: TGTGCCAGCAGTGAAGCTGAGTCCCGAGGCTACACCTTC
d_call: TRBD2; clone_size: .; j_call: TRBJ2-2; v_call: TRBV5-6; cdr3_aa: CASSLLGLAGTNTGELFF; cdr3_nt: TGTGCCAGCAGCTTGTTAGGACTAGCGGGAACGAACACCGGGGAGCTGTTTTTT
d_call: .; clone_size: .; j_call: TRBJ1-5; v_call: TRBV28; cdr3_aa: CASIDSNQPQHF; cdr3_nt: TGTGCCAGCATTGATAGCAATCAGCCCCAGCATTTT
d_call: .; clone_size: .; j_call: TRBJ1-3; v_call: TRBV30; cdr3_aa: CAWRDFTKGNTIYF; cdr3_nt: TGTGCCTGGAGGGACTTCACTAAGGGAAACACCATATATTTT
d_call: TRBD1; clone_size: .; j_call: TRBJ1-2; v_call: TRBV3-1/TRBV3-2; cdr3_aa: CASSQEGTGASHGYTF; cdr3_nt: TGTGCCAGCAGCCAAGAGGGGACAGGGGCATCTCATGGCTACACCTTC
d_call: .; clone_size: once; j_call: TRBJ1-2; v_call: TRBV5-1; cdr3_aa: CASSPGGDYGYTF; cdr3_nt: TGCGCCAGCAGCCCTGGGGGGGACTATGGCTACACCTTC
d_call: .; clone_size: .; j_call: TRBJ2-7; v_call: TRBV7-8; cdr3_aa: CASSLADGTYEQYF; cdr3_nt: TGTGCCAGCAGCTTAGCCGACGGAACCTACGAGCAGTACTTC
d_call: TRBD2; clone_size: .; j_call: TRBJ2-7; v_call: TRBV27; cdr3_aa: CASSASGTSRYEQYF; cdr3_nt: TGTGCCAGCAGTGCATCCGGGACTAGCCGCTACGAGCAGTACTTC
d_call: TRBD1; clone_size: .; j_call: TRBJ2-6; v_call: TRBV11-2; cdr3_aa: CASSFWGTGRSGANVLTF; cdr3_nt: TGTGCCAGCAGCTTCTGGGGGACAGGTCGCTCTGGGGCCAACGTCCTGACTTTC